This passage covers 16 T cell receptor beta chains from one sample sequenced in a study of blood T cell repertoires in COVID-19. Libraries were prepared by immunoSEQ multiplex PCR; TCRdb keeps only in-frame clonotypes and omits some of them. The data show 150,000 to 180,000 clones, with approximately 90% seen just once and around 16% held by the top ten. Sequencing was done on a sample of peripheral blood. The receptors here all came from a woman in her 40s with acute or convalescent COVID-19.

V gene TRBV20-1 combines with J gene TRBJ1-5, with D perhaps TRBD1 (5 bases). The CDR3 has 16 amino acids. V shed 3 bases and J shed 0 bases, with 15 bases lying between them. CDR1 is DFQATT and CDR2 is SNEGSKA in the germline V gene (reference sequence). The chain's CDR3 is CSASGHSSYSNQPQHF. CDR3 sequence (DNA): TGCAGTGCTAGTGGACACTCGTCTTATAGCAATCAGCCCCAGCATTTT.

This chain connects TRBV27 to TRBJ2-7; tentatively, D is TRBD1 (5 bases). Germline V CDR1 and CDR2: MNHEY, SMNVEV (reference sequence). Trimming cost V 3 bases and J 2 bases, with 8 bases left between them. The CDR3 runs 13 residues. This chain's CDR3 is CASSFRQTYEQYF. The CDR3 region has the DNA TGTGCCAGCAGTTTTAGACAGACCTACGAGCAGTACTTC.

The CDR3 coding sequence is TGTGCCAGCAGCCCGACGGAGGGCTCCAATCAGCCCCAGCATTTT. Residues: CASSPTEGSNQPQHF. The chain employs TRBV4-2 and TRBJ1-5; D is ambiguous. Germline CDR1 and CDR2: LGHNA and YNFKEQ. The CDR3 has 15 amino acids. Trimming took off 4 bases at V and 3 bases at J, with 13 bases between the two ends.

The chain has TRBV6-5 and TRBJ1-2; possible D gene TRBD1, 6 bases. V shed 1 base and J shed 1 base, with 10 bases lying between them. In germline, CDR1 is MNHEY, CDR2 SVGAGI. The CDR3 totals 15 residues. The CDR3 sequence is CASSYYQGHNYGYTF. The CDR3 region has the DNA TGTGCCAGCAGTTACTATCAGGGGCATAACTATGGCTACACCTTC.

This clone was counted only a few times. This sequence joins TRBV6-5 and TRBJ2-7, with TRBD2 matching 11 bases. Germline trimming cut 7 bases from V and 4 bases from J; bases unmatched to any gene: 6. CDR3 size: 14 residues. Germline loops: CDR1 MNHEY, CDR2 SVGAGI. As DNA, the CDR3 is TGTGCCAGCATAATTACTAGCGGGAGTTACGAGCAGTACTTC. Translated, it gives CASIITSGSYEQYF.

The chain combines TRBV6-5 with TRBJ1-3, with 7 bases fitting TRBD1. With 6 bases clipped from V and 0 bases from J, the junction kept 2 bases outside the gene matches. The length of the CDR3 is 14 residues. The V gene's germline CDR1 is MNHEY and CDR2 SVGAGI. The CDR3 DNA follows: TGTGCCAGCAGGGGACAGATCTCTGGAAACACCATATATTTT. It codes for CASRGQISGNTIYF.

The gene calls are TRBV30 and TRBJ2-7; D might be TRBD1 (5 bases). The V end lost 4 bases, the J end lost 2 bases, and 15 bases lay between the germline ends. The germline CDR1 and CDR2 sequences are GTSNPN and SVGIG (reference sequence). This CDR3 has 14 amino acids. The CDR3 loop is CAWTPGMVPYEQYF. In DNA, the CDR3 is TGTGCCTGGACACCAGGGATGGTCCCCTACGAGCAGTACTTC.

The chain is built from TRBV6-5 and TRBJ2-4; 9 nucleotides agree with TRBD1. J was trimmed by 8 bases and V by 4 bases; bases with no gene match: 3. The CDR3 loop spans 13 amino acids. Per germline, CDR1 MNHEY and CDR2 SVGAGI. Here the CDR3 DNA reads TGTGCCAGCAGTTCGGGACAGGGTTACATTCAGTACTTC. Its translation is CASSSGQGYIQYF.

V usage is TRBV6-5 and J usage is TRBJ1-1; tentatively, D is TRBD1 (6 bases). The CDR3 spans 13 residues. Germline values: CDR1 MNHEY, CDR2 SVGAGI. The V end was cut by 11 bases, the J end by 0 bases, with 13 bases between. The DNA of the CDR3 is TGTGCCGCCTGGGGGCGGTTGAACACTGAAGCTTTCTTT. It yields the protein CAAWGRLNTEAFF.

The CDR3 spells CASSIDSRPNTHNIQYF. The DNA of the CDR3 is TGTGCCAGTAGTATAGATTCGCGGCCTAATACTCACAACATTCAGTACTTC. The chain uses TRBV19 and TRBJ2-4, with no clear D. Germline-derived CDR1 and CDR2 are LNHDA and SQIVND (reference sequence). This CDR3 spans 17 amino acids. V was trimmed by 0 bases and J by 7 bases, leaving 19 bases between them.

V is TRBV6-5 and J is TRBJ1-1; TRBD1 aligns across 7 bases. V dropped 6 bases and J dropped 0; count of bases not matched to a gene: 7. This CDR3 comprises 15 residues. Germline CDR1 reads MNHEY; CDR2 reads SVGAGI. CDR3 region: CASRTGQIMNTEAFF. The CDR3 coding sequence is TGTGCCAGCAGAACGGGACAGATCATGAACACTGAAGCTTTCTTT.

This rearrangement joins TRBV2 to TRBJ1-2; D is unresolved. The CDR3 runs to 13 residues. Trimming removed 7 bases at V and 6 bases at J, with 15 bases between. Germline loops: CDR1 SNHLY, CDR2 FYNNEI. CDR3: CASNLRVDNGYTF. CDR3 coding DNA: TGTGCCAGCAATTTGAGGGTCGACAATGGCTACACCTTC.

V usage is TRBV7-2 and J usage is TRBJ2-3; 7 nucleotides align to TRBD1. V lost 0 bases, J lost 1 base, and 1 base stayed unmatched. Per germline, CDR1 SGHTA and CDR2 FQGNSA. The CDR3 spans 15 residues. The CDR3 nucleotides are TGTGCCAGCAGCTTAGCTGGACAGGGCACAGATACGCAGTATTTT. Protein product: CASSLAGQGTDTQYF.

J is TRBJ1-1 and V is TRBV24-1, with D uncertain. This CDR3 is built from 12 residues. Germline lookup yields CDR1 KGHDR and CDR2 SFDVKD. Between the trimmed V and J ends, which lost 11 bases and 2 bases, there was a span of 11 bases. This CDR3 reads CAIMTLNTEAFF. CDR3 DNA: TGTGCCATCATGACTCTAAACACTGAAGCTTTCTTT.

The chain recombines TRBV11-3 with TRBJ1-1; D remains unclear. V lost 3 bases to trimming and J lost 0 bases, with 8 bases between them. Germline loops: CDR1 SGHNT, CDR2 YENEEA. The CDR3 runs to 14 residues. This CDR3 is CASSFAGLNTEAFF. The CDR3 DNA reads as TGTGCCAGCAGCTTTGCAGGCTTGAACACTGAAGCTTTCTTT. Looking up the rest from reference TRBV11-3 and TRBJ1-1 gives the full variable domain: EAGVVQSPRYKIIEKKQPVAFWCNPISGHNTLYWYLQNLGQGPELLIRYENEEAVDDSQLPKDRFSAERLKGVDSTLKIQPAELGDSAVYLCASSFAGLNTEAFFGQGTRLTVV.

The chain carries TRBV5-8 and TRBJ2-3, with D unresolved. V lost 4 bases and J 6 bases, leaving 9 bases between the germline ends. CDR3 length: 12 amino acids. Per germline, CDR1 SGHTS and CDR2 YDEGEE. CDR3 sequence: CASSMQIDTQYF. The CDR3 DNA reads TGTGCCAGCAGCATGCAGATCGATACGCAGTATTTT. The variable domain in full, completed from reference TRBV5-8 and TRBJ2-3, reads EAGVTQSPTHLIKTRGQQATLRCSPISGHTSVYWYQQALGLGLQFLLWYDEGEERNRGNFPPRFSGRQFPNYSSELNVNALELEDSALYLCASSMQIDTQYFGPGTRLTVL.